The 20 T cell receptor beta chains below come from one sample, sequenced in a study of persistence of HIV-infected CD4 T cells. The immunoSEQ assay was version 4, run in survey mode. The method was immunoSEQ multiplex PCR; TCRdb's version includes in-frame clones alone and lacks a portion of them. Of approximately 44,000 clones listed, 80% to 90% are singletons. This nonspecific control used anti-CD3/anti-CD28 bead stimulation of CD4+ T cells. Sorting selected CD4+ T cells upregulating both CD40 ligand and CD69. These TCRs are of unknown antigen specificity. Sequencing was performed on CD4+ T cells sorted from PBMCs after roughly 18-hour stimulation, taken from a patient who received antiretroviral therapy. These receptors were obtained from an adult man with HIV who was CMV-seropositive.

The gene calls are TRBV6-5 and TRBJ2-1, with unresolved D. The CDR3 spans 13 residues. Germline V gene lookup returns CDR1 MNHEY and CDR2 SVGAGI. Between the trimmed V and J ends, which lost 0 bases and 9 bases, there was a span of 9 bases. This CDR3 is CASSYSSRTEQFF. In DNA form, the CDR3 reads TGTGCCAGCAGTTACTCCAGTAGGACTGAGCAGTTCTTC.

The chain is built from TRBV9 and TRBJ1-2, with TRBD1 matching over 7 bases. Per germline, CDR1 SGDLS and CDR2 YYNGEE. Trimming cost V 0 bases and J 6 bases; bases outside gene matches: 8. The CDR3 extends over 15 amino acids. The CDR3: CASSVDRQGIHGYTF. CDR3 DNA: TGTGCCAGCAGCGTAGATAGACAGGGAATACATGGCTACACCTTC.

This clone appeared a single time. This chain connects TRBV6-2 or TRBV6-3 to TRBJ2-3; no reliable D call. The CDR3 has 14 residues. The V end was cut by 6 bases, the J end by 2 bases, with 12 bases between. Germline V gene data show CDR1 as MNHEY and CDR2 as SVGEGT. CDR3 sequence (DNA): TGTGCCAGCAGCTCCAATCGGATCACAGATACGCAGTATTTT. It is translated as CASSSNRITDTQYF.

The chain uses TRBV28 and TRBJ1-3, with a possible D match to TRBD1 (5 bases). The CDR3 covers 12 residues. Germline V gene lookup returns CDR1 MDHEN and CDR2 SYDVKM. The V end lost 4 bases, the J end lost 5 bases, and 6 bases lay between the germline ends. In DNA, the CDR3 is TGTGCCAGCAGTTGGGGGAGAAACACCATATATTTT. It yields the protein CASSWGRNTIYF.

This chain connects TRBV6-1 to TRBJ2-7, with 8 bases aligning to TRBD1. With V trimmed by 5 bases and J by 6 bases, 9 bases remained unmatched. This CDR3 has 14 residues. The germline V gene encodes CDR1 MNHNS and CDR2 SASEGT. CDR3 sequence: CASSSGQGRSEQYF. Written as DNA, the CDR3 is TGTGCCAGCAGTTCCGGACAGGGTCGGAGCGAGCAGTACTTC.

As regards this clone: Different DNA sequences within this sample yield the same CDR3. The chain joins TRBV19 to TRBJ1-1; unclear D gene. The CDR3 loop spans 13 amino acids. Germline CDR1 and CDR2: LNHDA and SQIVND (reference sequence). Trimming removed 0 bases at V and 3 bases at J, with 5 bases between. For the CDR3, the DNA is TGTGCCAGTAGTATAGAAAGGTACACTGAAGCTTTCTTT. It is translated as CASSIERYTEAFF.

V and J are TRBV2 and TRBJ1-4, with D tentatively TRBD1 (5 bases). Germline V gene sequence: CDR1 SNHLY, CDR2 FYNNEI. Trimming left V 5 bases short and J 5 bases short, with 9 bases between. The CDR3 contains 13 residues. CDR3 protein: CASSIRQNEKLFF. As DNA, the CDR3 is TGTGCCAGCAGTATAAGACAGAATGAAAAACTGTTTTTT.

This chain uses TRBV9 with TRBJ2-7; D ambiguous. The CDR3 loop spans 10 amino acids. V dropped 6 bases and J dropped 6 bases, with 7 bases sitting between them. CDR1 and CDR2 (germline): SGDLS, YYNGEE. CDR3 residues: CASKEGEQYF. In DNA form, the CDR3 reads TGTGCCAGCAAAGAAGGCGAGCAGTACTTC.

The chain has TRBV6-5 and TRBJ2-1; tentative D call: TRBD1 (6 bases). CDR3 length equals 14 residues. Per germline, CDR1 MNHEY and CDR2 SVGAGI. V lost 5 bases and J 7 bases, leaving 15 bases between the germline ends. For the CDR3, the DNA is TGTGCCAGCAGTCCTCGGACAGCGACAAATGAGCAGTTCTTC. Protein: CASSPRTATNEQFF.

V is TRBV19 and J is TRBJ1-4, with D perhaps matching TRBD1 (5 bases). Germline CDR1 and CDR2: LNHDA and SQIVND (reference sequence). The V end was cut by 8 bases, the J end by 10 bases, with 17 bases between. The CDR3 extends over 13 amino acids. CDR3 residues: CASAGTSGRKLFF. CDR3 in DNA: TGTGCCAGTGCCGGGACCTCGGGGCGAAAACTGTTTTTT. Complete variable domain (other parts from reference TRBV19 and TRBJ1-4): DGGITQSPKYLFRKEGQNVTLSCEQNLNHDAMYWYRQDPGQGLRLIYYSQIVNDFQKGDIAEGYSVSREKKESFPLTVTSAQKNPTAFYLCASAGTSGRKLFFGSGTQLSVL.

This clone was counted only a few times. This rearrangement joins TRBV18 to TRBJ1-3, with 7 positions matching TRBD1. In germline, CDR1 is KGHSH, CDR2 LQKENI. This CDR3 comprises 16 residues. The V gene end was trimmed by 0 bases and the J gene end by 0 bases; junction bases not matched to a gene: 2. In nucleotides, the CDR3 is TGTGCCAGCTCACCACCGAGGACAGGCTCTGGAAACACCATATATTTT. It encodes CASSPPRTGSGNTIYF.

J is TRBJ2-7 and V is TRBV28; TRBD1 matches 7 bases. The CDR3 runs to 13 residues. Trimming cost V 6 bases and J 6 bases; bases outside gene matches: 8. The germline CDR1 and CDR2 sequences are MDHEN and SYDVKM. The CDR3 DNA sequence: TGTGCCAGCAGCCGACAGGGTAGCAGCGAGCAGTACTTC. Its translation is CASSRQGSSEQYF. The whole variable domain, remainder taken from reference TRBV28 and TRBJ2-7, is DVKVTQSSRYLVKRTGEKVFLECVQDMDHENMFWYRQDPGLGLRLIYFSYDVKMKEKGDIPEGYSVSREKKERFSLILESASTNQTSMYLCASSRQGSSEQYFGPGTRLTVT.

The V call is TRBV3-1 (or the pseudogene TRBV3-2), the J call TRBJ1-2; no clear D. The germline V and J ends were trimmed by 5 bases and 3 bases, with 10 bases remaining between them. Germline V CDR1 and CDR2: LGHDT, YNNKEL (reference sequence). The CDR3 has 13 residues. The CDR3 DNA sequence: TGTGCCAGCAGCGCTACGACTGACTATGGCTACACCTTC. It is translated as CASSATTDYGYTF.

The chain links TRBV25-1 to TRBJ2-3; D ambiguous. In germline, CDR1 is MGHDK, CDR2 SYGVNS. The V end lost 7 bases, the J end lost 0 bases, and 14 bases lay between the germline ends. This CDR3 has 15 residues. For the CDR3, the DNA is TGTGCCAGCAAGCAGACCTCTATTAGCACAGATACGCAGTATTTT. This encodes CASKQTSISTDTQYF.

The chain links TRBV6-5 to TRBJ1-4, with D unresolved. V lost 2 bases and J lost 4, with 14 bases in between. This CDR3 contains 16 residues. Looked up from germline, CDR1 is MNHEY and CDR2 is SVGAGI. The DNA of the CDR3 is TGTGCCAGCAGTTACCTCCCCCAGGACGATAATGAAAAACTGTTTTTT. It codes for CASSYLPQDDNEKLFF.

This chain uses TRBV3-1 (or the pseudogene TRBV3-2) with TRBJ1-1; the D gene is possibly TRBD1 (6 bases). Trimming took off 2 bases at V and 1 base at J, with 8 bases between the two ends. Germline CDR1 is LGHDT and CDR2 is YNNKEL (reference sequence). The CDR3 totals 14 residues. CDR3 sequence: CASSQQGQNTEAFF. The CDR3 DNA reads TGTGCCAGCAGCCAACAGGGGCAGAACACTGAAGCTTTCTTT.

This clone showed up just once. The chain couples TRBV6-5 to TRBJ1-1; 8 nucleotides agree with TRBD1. V was clipped by 5 bases and J by 1 base; unmatched bases: 6. CDR3 length equals 15 residues. Germline V CDR1 and CDR2: MNHEY, SVGAGI. This CDR3 is CASSTRQGKNTEAFF. The DNA of the CDR3 is TGTGCCAGCAGTACCCGACAGGGGAAGAACACTGAAGCTTTCTTT.

V is TRBV9 and J is TRBJ1-6; 7 nucleotides line up with TRBD1. Germline-derived CDR1 and CDR2 are SGDLS and YYNGEE. V lost 0 bases to trimming and J lost 6 bases; unmatched junction nucleotides: 3. This CDR3 has 15 amino acids. The CDR3 nucleotides read TGTGCCAGCAGCGTAGTGGGGACAGCTAATTCACCCCTCCACTTT. Translating gives CASSVVGTANSPLHF.

J is TRBJ1-5 and V is TRBV6-5; the D gene is possibly TRBD1 (5 bases). The germline V and J ends were trimmed by 6 bases and 4 bases, with 7 bases remaining between them. The CDR3 is 12 amino acids. CDR1 and CDR2 (germline): MNHEY, SVGAGI. CDR3 sequence: CASRGTNQPQHF. In DNA, the CDR3 is TGTGCCAGCAGGGGGACGAATCAGCCCCAGCATTTT.

This sequence joins TRBV2 and TRBJ1-5; TRBD1 might be the D (5 bases). The CDR3 extends over 13 amino acids. Between the trimmed V and J ends, which lost 5 bases and 11 bases, there was a span of 16 bases. Germline V gene data show CDR1 as SNHLY and CDR2 as FYNNEI. The CDR3 is CASSSLGGDTQHF. In DNA form, the CDR3 reads TGTGCCAGCAGTTCTCTCGGGGGAGATACCCAGCATTTT. Supplemented by reference TRBV2 and TRBJ1-5, the full variable domain reads EPEVTQTPSHQVTQMGQEVILRCVPISNHLYFYWYRQILGQKVEFLVSFYNNEISEKSEIFDDQFSVERPDGSNFTLKIRSTKLEDSAMYFCASSSLGGDTQHFGDGTRLSIL.